These T cell receptor beta chains were read from a single sample in a study of cytomegalovirus exposure and HLA in healthy donors. Measured with immunoSEQ multiplex PCR; TCRdb has only the in-frame clones, and not every one. The sample holds under 150,000 clones, over 55% seen once. Sequenced: PBMCs. The receptors here all came from a man aged 18 to 30 in good health and CMV-seropositive. CDR3s include the opening cysteine and the closing phenylalanine or tryptophan. Each record gives: CDR3 protein, CDR3 DNA, D gene, J gene, clone size, V gene, CDR3 length. A D gene is named only where the DNA matches it firmly. A row's size may be missing; if present it is once, few, many or a size class.

CASSVEGGELEETQYF,TGTGCCAGCAGCGTAGAAGGGGGGGAGTTGGAAGAGACCCAGTACTTC,.,TRBJ2-5,.,TRBV9,16
CASSGLAGGPGELFF,TGTGCCAGCAGTGGACTAGCGGGGGGGCCCGGGGAGCTGTTTTTT,TRBD2,TRBJ2-2,.,TRBV6-1,15
CASSLGAGLAGGEQYF,TGTGCCAGCAGCTTAGGAGCGGGACTAGCGGGAGGTGAGCAGTACTTC,TRBD2,TRBJ2-7,.,TRBV7-9,16
CASSLVRTSPTGELFF,TGTGCCAGCAGCTTAGTACGGACTAGCCCTACCGGGGAGCTGTTTTTT,TRBD2,TRBJ2-2,.,TRBV7-2,16
CASSLVPEETQYF,TGCGCCAGCAGCTTGGTGCCAGAAGAGACCCAGTACTTC,.,TRBJ2-5,.,TRBV5-1,13
CASHRGLGSGANVLTF,TGTGCCAGCCACCGGGGATTGGGTTCTGGGGCCAACGTCCTGACTTTC,.,TRBJ2-6,.,TRBV5-4,16
CASRPFDSSGANVLTF,TGTGCCAGCAGACCCTTTGACAGCTCTGGGGCCAACGTCCTGACTTTC,.,TRBJ2-6,few,TRBV5-4,16
CASSTFTDTQYF,TGTGCCAGTAGTACGTTCACAGATACGCAGTATTTT,.,TRBJ2-3,few,TRBV19,12
CASSSGDSLSLGTDTQYF,TGTGCCAGCAGCTCCGGGGACAGCCTGTCTCTCGGCACAGATACGCAGTATTTT,TRBD1,TRBJ2-3,.,TRBV7-8,18
CASSGRESGHGANVLTF,TGTGCCAGCAGTGGGAGGGAGTCAGGGCACGGGGCCAACGTCCTGACTTTC,.,TRBJ2-6,.,TRBV6-1,17
CASSLLSAGSTDTQYF,TGCGCCAGCAGCTTATTATCGGCGGGGAGCACAGATACGCAGTATTTT,.,TRBJ2-3,.,TRBV5-1,16
CASSLKGGESSNQPQHF,TGTGCCAGCAGCTTAAAGGGGGGGGAGTCGAGCAATCAGCCCCAGCATTTT,.,TRBJ1-5,.,TRBV7-2,17
CASSDLAGGADTQYF,TGTGCCAGCAGTGATCTAGCGGGGGGAGCAGATACGCAGTATTTT,TRBD2,TRBJ2-3,few,TRBV6-1,15
CASERTGTDTQYF,TGTGCCAGTGAACGGACAGGCACAGATACGCAGTATTTT,.,TRBJ2-3,.,TRBV19,13
CASSLGGTGANVLTF,TGTGCCAGCAGTTTGGGGGGGACTGGGGCCAACGTCCTGACTTTC,TRBD2,TRBJ2-6,.,TRBV27,15
CAISEQGTEKLFF,TGTGCCATCAGTGAGCAGGGAACCGAAAAACTGTTTTTT,.,TRBJ1-4,many,TRBV10-3,13
CASSQIGYGYTF,TGTGCCAGCAGCCAGATTGGTTATGGCTACACCTTC,.,TRBJ1-2,.,TRBV7-9,12
CASSLLAGHSYEQYF,TGTGCCAGCAGTTTACTAGCGGGTCATTCCTACGAGCAGTACTTC,TRBD2,TRBJ2-7,.,TRBV27,15
CASRAGSSYNEQFF,TGTGCCAGCAGAGCGGGGAGCTCCTACAATGAGCAGTTCTTC,TRBD2,TRBJ2-1,once,TRBV28,14
CASSEWEGNRSPLHF,TGTGCCAGCAGTGAATGGGAGGGGAATAGGTCACCCCTCCACTTT,.,TRBJ1-6,.,TRBV2,15
CASSLDRGGADTQYF,TGTGCCAGCAGCCTCGATCGGGGGGGAGCAGATACGCAGTATTTT,TRBD2,TRBJ2-3,.,TRBV4-2,15
CATPQTGNYGYTF,TGTGCCACCCCTCAGACAGGAAACTATGGCTACACCTTC,.,TRBJ1-2,.,TRBV21-1,13
CASSVEFVDSETQYF,TGTGCCAGCAGCGTAGAGTTTGTGGACTCGGAGACCCAGTACTTC,.,TRBJ2-5,.,TRBV9,15
CASSSAEGTPQHF,TGTGCCAGCAGTTCAGCGGAGGGGACGCCCCAGCATTTT,.,TRBJ1-5,.,TRBV6-5,13
CASSVVSGTPSEQYF,TGTGCCAGCAGCGTAGTCTCAGGCACACCCTCAGAGCAGTACTTC,.,TRBJ2-7,.,TRBV9,15
CASSLEGATQYF,TGTGCCAGCAGCTTAGAGGGCGCGACGCAGTATTTT,.,TRBJ2-3,.,TRBV11-3,12
CASSSEGVLWGANYGYTF,TGCGCCAGCAGCTCGGAGGGTGTCCTGTGGGGTGCCAACTATGGCTACACCTTC,.,TRBJ1-2,few,TRBV5-1,18
CATSRDYQGQSNQPQHF,TGTGCCACCAGCAGAGATTACCAGGGCCAGAGCAATCAGCCCCAGCATTTT,.,TRBJ1-5,.,TRBV15,17
CASSPNTGMNTEAFF,TGTGCCAGCAGCCCTAATACAGGGATGAACACTGAAGCTTTCTTT,.,TRBJ1-1,.,TRBV5-6,15
CASSPGQLQETQYF,TGTGCCAGCAGCCCGGGACAGTTGCAAGAGACCCAGTACTTC,TRBD1,TRBJ2-5,.,TRBV7-8,14
CASSLNWRAGLTSGVDTEAFF,TGTGCCAGCAGCTTAAATTGGCGGGCCGGGTTAACCTCTGGGGTTGACACTGAAGCTTTCTTT,.,TRBJ1-1,.,TRBV7-3,21
CASSKTQGCECHTF,TGTGCCAGCAGCAAGACCCAGGGATGTGAATGTCACACCTTC,.,TRBJ1-2,.,TRBV21-1,14
CASSFAGGTYNEQFF,TGTGCCAGCAGTTTCGCGGGGGGGACTTACAATGAGCAGTTCTTC,TRBD2,TRBJ2-1,many,TRBV6-5,15
CASSWGGVQTEAFF,TGTGCCAGCAGCTGGGGAGGGGTACAGACTGAAGCTTTCTTT,.,TRBJ1-1,.,TRBV5-4,14
CASSLSGLEQFF,TGTGCCAGCAGCCTGTCGGGTCTGGAGCAGTTCTTC,.,TRBJ2-1,.,TRBV7-9,12
CASSTGQGYHSPLHF,TGTGCCAGCAGCACGGGACAGGGGTATCATTCACCCCTCCACTTT,TRBD1,TRBJ1-6,.,TRBV5-8,15
CAWSREVYGYTF,TGTGCCTGGAGTAGGGAGGTCTATGGCTACACCTTC,.,TRBJ1-2,.,TRBV30,12
CSVETLDSNYGYTF,TGCAGCGTTGAAACGTTGGACAGTAACTATGGCTACACCTTC,.,TRBJ1-2,.,TRBV29-1,14
CASSSMGFQPQHF,TGTGCCAGCTCATCCATGGGCTTCCAGCCCCAGCATTTT,.,TRBJ1-5,.,TRBV18,13
CASSLGRTSGSTDTQYF,TGCGCCAGCAGCTTGGGCCGGACTAGCGGGAGCACAGATACGCAGTATTTT,TRBD2,TRBJ2-3,.,TRBV5-1,17
CASSYDRDKGFF,TGTGCCAGCAGCTATGACCGGGACAAGGGTTTCTTT,.,TRBJ1-1,.,TRBV11-3,12
CASSQTAGEIHGYTF,TGTGCCAGTAGTCAAACTGCGGGGGAGATTCATGGCTACACCTTC,.,TRBJ1-2,.,TRBV5-6,15
CASSLTRSTDTQYF,TGTGCCAGCAGCTTAACTAGAAGCACAGATACGCAGTATTTT,.,TRBJ2-3,.,TRBV5-5,14